The 29 T cell receptor beta chains below come from one sample, sequenced in a study of T cells in Graves' hyperthyroidism and ophthalmopathy. The investigators amplified TCR beta CDR3 regions from RNA transcripts. HTBI primers were employed in a first-round RT-PCR of the TCR CDR3. Each CDR3 protein is one row after TCRdb ran MiXCR on the multiplex PCR reads. The sample yields under 550,000 distinct CDR3 sequences, approximately 13% seen once. Sequenced: blood. Receptor source: a woman under 30 with Graves' hyperthyroidism.

Many counts were recorded for this clonotype. V gene TRBV30 combines with J gene TRBJ2-2; no firm D call. Germline V gene sequence: CDR1 GTSNPN, CDR2 SVGIG (reference sequence). The CDR3 is 13 residues long. With 1 base removed from V and 1 base from J, the gap between germline ends came to 4 bases. The CDR3 DNA is TGTGCCTGGAGTGGCAGGAACACCGGGGAGCTGTTTTTT. Its protein product is CAWSGRNTGELFF.

This clonotype was found a few times. CDR3 sequence (DNA): TGTGCCAGCAGTGGACAGGGACTGTACTTC. Its protein product is CASSGQGLYF. The chain recombines TRBV6-1 with TRBJ2-5, with D maybe TRBD1 (7 bases). Germline assignment: CDR1 MNHNS and CDR2 SASEGT. Trimming cost V 4 bases and J 13 bases, with 10 bases left between them. This CDR3 contains 10 residues.

CDR3 nucleotides: TGTGCCAGCAGTTACACTATAATGAATTCACCCCTCCACTTT. Protein product: CASSYTIMNSPLHF. This chain links TRBV25-1 with TRBJ1-6; D uncertain. This CDR3 has 14 amino acids. Per the germline V gene, CDR1 is MGHDK and CDR2 is SYGVNS. Trimming pared 5 bases from V and 7 bases from J, leaving 12 bases between.

Ten or more counts support this clonotype. The V gene is TRBV28, the J gene TRBJ2-3, with D perhaps TRBD1 (6 bases). The CDR3 spans 23 residues. V lost 5 bases to trimming and J lost 3 bases, with 39 bases between them. Germline-derived CDR1 and CDR2 are MDHEN and SYDVKM. The CDR3 nucleotides read TGTGCCAGCAGTCGAAGCAGGGGTTCCCCCGACTCTGTGGGAGAAGAATGGACAGATACGCAGTATTTT. Translated, it gives CASSRSRGSPDSVGEEWTDTQYF.

This clonotype turned up a few times. The chain links TRBV11-2 to TRBJ2-5, with 7 bases fitting TRBD2. V dropped 4 bases and J dropped 5; count of bases not matched to a gene: 7. Germline CDR1 reads SGHAT; CDR2 reads FQNNGV. This CDR3 is 14 amino acids long. The CDR3 protein is CASSYGREFETQYF. The DNA for the CDR3 is TGTGCCAGCAGCTATGGGCGGGAGTTTGAGACCCAGTACTTC. Combining the CDR3 with reference TRBV11-2 and TRBJ2-5 gives the whole variable domain EAGVAQSPRYKIIEKRQSVAFWCNPISGHATLYWYQQILGQGPKLLIQFQNNGVVDDSQLPKDRFSAERLKGVDSTLKIQPAKLEDSAVYLCASSYGREFETQYFGPGTRLLVL.

The J gene is TRBJ1-2, the V gene TRBV7-9; the match to TRBD1 covers 7 bases. Germline CDR1 reads SEHNR; CDR2 reads FQNEAQ (reference sequence). The V and J ends lost 1 base and 2 bases, in that order; junction bases with no gene match: 4. CDR3 length: 15 amino acids. The CDR3 protein is CASSLESQGNYGYTF. The DNA of the CDR3 is TGTGCCAGCAGCTTAGAGTCACAGGGGAACTATGGCTACACCTTC.

This clonotype was counted a single time. This chain uses TRBV28 with TRBJ1-5; TRBD1 matches at 8 bases. Trimming took 5 bases from V and 0 from J; bases not matched to a gene: 6. Germline-derived CDR1 and CDR2 are MDHEN and SYDVKM. The CDR3 runs 16 residues. The chain's CDR3 is CASSPDRGRSNQPQHF. The CDR3 region has the DNA TGTGCCAGCAGTCCCGACAGGGGTCGTAGCAATCAGCCCCAGCATTTT.

This chain connects TRBV30 to TRBJ1-3; 8 bases fit TRBD1. The CDR3 is 19 residues long. Germline V gene data show CDR1 as GTSNPN and CDR2 as SVGIG (reference sequence). Germline trimming cut 3 bases from V and 0 bases from J; bases unmatched to any gene: 16. CDR3 sequence reads: CAWREEIWTGPISGNTIYF. In DNA, the CDR3 is TGTGCCTGGAGAGAGGAGATTTGGACAGGGCCTATCTCTGGAAACACCATATATTTT.

About this clonotype itself: One junction end does not reproduce the germline sequence, and a read error may be involved. The J gene is TRBJ1-2, the V gene TRBV27, with 8 bases aligning to TRBD1. CDR3 length equals 15 residues. Per germline, CDR1 MNHEY and CDR2 SMNVEV (reference sequence). CDR3 loop: CASRTGGGANYGYTF. For the CDR3, the DNA is TGTGCCAGCAGAACAGGGGGGGGTGCGAACTATGGCTATACCTTC.

A word on this clonotype: This may be a read error, as it is one base from a much larger clone. The rearrangement uses TRBV30 and TRBJ1-5; the D gene is possibly TRBD1 (5 bases). The germline V gene encodes CDR1 GTSNPN and CDR2 SVGIG (reference sequence). Trimming pared 8 bases from V and 8 bases from J, leaving 16 bases between. The CDR3 is 12 amino acids. The CDR3 DNA reads as TGTGCCCGGAACGCCGGGGGGGAGCCCCAGCATTTT. Translated, it gives CARNAGGEPQHF.

The chain employs TRBV15 and TRBJ2-1; 13 bases agree with TRBD2. CDR1 and CDR2 (germline): LNHNV, YYDKDF (reference sequence). V shed 2 bases and J 4 bases; nucleotides not matched to a gene: 2. The CDR3 has 16 residues. CDR3 protein: CATSRRTSGSYNEQFF. CDR3 DNA sequence: TGTGCCACCAGCAGACGGACTAGCGGGAGTTACAATGAGCAGTTCTTC. Combining the CDR3 with reference TRBV15 and TRBJ2-1 gives the whole variable domain DAMVIQNPRYQVTQFGKPVTLSCSQTLNHNVMYWYQQKSSQAPKLLFHYYDKDFNNEADTPDNFQSRRPNTSFCFLDIRSPGLGDTAMYLCATSRRTSGSYNEQFFGPGTRLTVL.

This clonotype was counted at least ten times. The chain employs TRBV3-1 and TRBJ2-1; D unclear. Germline lookup yields CDR1 LGHDT and CDR2 YNNKEL (reference sequence). V lost 0 bases and J lost 3, with 3 bases in between. This CDR3 has 13 residues. CDR3 nucleotides: TGTGCCAGCAGCCAAGAGAACTACAATGAGCAGTTCTTC. This gives the protein CASSQENYNEQFF.

As to this clonotype: At one boundary the junction diverges from the germline segment, which might be a read error. This sequence joins TRBV20-1 and TRBJ2-6, with D possibly being TRBD1 or TRBD2 (7 bases each). This CDR3 spans 17 amino acids. Germline lookup yields CDR1 DFQATT and CDR2 SNEGSKA (reference sequence). CDR3 in DNA: TGCAGTGCTAGAGGTCTGATAACAGGGGCGGGGGCCAACGCCCTGACTTTC. This translates into CSARGLITGAGANALTF.

This clonotype was seen repeatedly, ten times or more. This chain joins TRBV6-1 and TRBJ1-2; tentative D call: TRBD1 (6 bases). The CDR3 has 17 residues. Germline V gives CDR1 MNHNS, CDR2 SASEGT. V was trimmed by 6 bases and J by 7 bases, leaving 27 bases between them. The CDR3: CASSQTSRQRTAIGYTF. CDR3 sequence (DNA): TGTGCCAGCAGCCAGACAAGCCGCCAGCGGACAGCGATTGGCTACACCTTC.

V usage is TRBV4-3 and J usage is TRBJ2-3; D is unclear. This CDR3 has 14 amino acids. Germline CDR1 LGHNA, CDR2 YSLEER. The V and J ends lost 1 base and 0 bases respectively, with 5 bases between them. CDR3 bases: TGCGCCAGCAGCCAAGTGGGCAGCACAGATACGCAGTATTTT. The encoded protein is CASSQVGSTDTQYF.

This clonotype showed up many times. The chain joins TRBV5-1 to TRBJ2-7; 8 bases fit TRBD1. Looked up from germline, CDR1 is SGHRS and CDR2 is YFSETQ. The CDR3 has 15 amino acids. Unmatched junction bases numbered 10, after V lost 4 bases and J lost 4 bases. The CDR3 sequence: CASSLESGGAYEQYF. CDR3 bases: TGCGCCAGCAGCCTGGAGTCAGGGGGCGCGTACGAGCAGTACTTC.

This clonotype was observed a handful of times. V is TRBV5-6 and J is TRBJ2-7; 7 nucleotides agree with TRBD2. J gave up 12 bases and V 0 bases, and 6 bases lay outside the gene matches. Germline V lookup: CDR1 SGHDT, CDR2 YYEEEE. The CDR3 length is 12 residues. The CDR3 protein is CASSLGGGSRYF. CDR3 nucleotide sequence: TGTGCCAGCAGCTTGGGGGGCGGGAGCCGGTACTTC.

This clonotype has just a few counts. At one boundary the junction diverges from the germline segment, which might be a read error. The rearrangement uses TRBV7-7 and TRBJ2-3; TRBD1 matches 7 bases. CDR1 and CDR2 from the germline V gene are SSHAT and FNYEAQ (reference sequence). The length of the CDR3 is 15 residues. This chain's CDR3 is CASSQTGESADTQYF. CDR3 DNA sequence: TGTGCTAGCAGCCAAACAGGGGAGAGCGCAGATACGCAGTATTTT.

A word on this clonotype: A much larger clonotype is one base distant, so this may be a read error. The chain joins TRBV20-1 to TRBJ1-1; D uncertain. Germline lookup yields CDR1 DFQATT and CDR2 SNEGSKA (reference sequence). The CDR3 sequence is 14 residues long. The CDR3 DNA is TGCAGTGCCGCCCCCCAGGTGCTGAACACTGAAACTTTCTTT. Its translation is CSAAPQVLNTETFF.

This clonotype was counted at least ten times. This CDR3 is CSARDEAGALYEAFF. Written as DNA, the CDR3 is TGCAGTGCTAGAGATGAGGCAGGGGCTCTCTATGAAGCTTTCTTT. The chain carries TRBV20-1 and TRBJ1-1; TRBD1 is a possible D gene (6 bases). V was trimmed by 0 bases and J by 7 bases, leaving 18 bases between them. The CDR3 is made up of 15 amino acids. CDR1 and CDR2 (germline): DFQATT, SNEGSKA (reference sequence).

This clonotype was observed at least ten times. The chain combines TRBV9 with TRBJ2-7; D unclear. This CDR3 contains 14 residues. The germline gives CDR1 SGDLS, CDR2 YYNGEE. V dropped 4 bases and J dropped 3 bases, with 14 bases sitting between them. The CDR3 loop is CASSQNPDDYEQYF. The CDR3 DNA follows: TGTGCCAGCAGCCAGAACCCCGACGACTACGAGCAGTACTTC.

This clonotype has at least ten counts. This chain connects TRBV28 to TRBJ2-5, with TRBD1 as a possible D gene (6 bases). Germline assignment: CDR1 MDHEN and CDR2 SYDVKM. Trimming shortened V by 2 bases and J by 7 bases, and 20 bases separated the two germline ends. This CDR3 spans 16 amino acids. CDR3 sequence (DNA): TGTGCCAGCAGTTTAGCTGGGGGACACCAACCTTGGACCCAGTACTTC. This gives the protein CASSLAGGHQPWTQYF.

The chain employs TRBV13 and TRBJ2-2; TRBD2 matches 9 bases. Germline trimming cut 5 bases from V and 4 bases from J; bases unmatched to any gene: 2. CDR1 and CDR2 (germline): PRHDT, FYEKMQ (reference sequence). This CDR3 contains 14 residues. CDR3 sequence: CASSRSGSTGELFF. The CDR3, as DNA: TGTGCCAGCAGCCGTAGCGGGAGCACCGGGGAGCTGTTTTTT. The entire variable domain, with the rest obtained from reference TRBV13 and TRBJ2-2, is as follows: AAGVIQSPRHLIKEKRETATLKCYPIPRHDTVYWYQQGPGQDPQFLISFYEKMQSDKGSIPDRFSAQQFSDYHSELNMSSLELGDSALYFCASSRSGSTGELFFGEGSRLTVL.

This clonotype was seen at least ten times. The chain is built from TRBV7-3 and TRBJ2-3; 8 bases match TRBD2. The germline CDR1 and CDR2 sequences are SGHTA and FQGTGA. V lost 2 bases to trimming and J lost 1 base; unmatched junction nucleotides: 5. This CDR3 has 16 residues. The CDR3 loop reads CASSLLSGSRTDTQYF. In DNA form, the CDR3 reads TGTGCCAGCAGCTTATTGAGCGGGAGCCGCACAGATACGCAGTATTTT.

Details on this clonotype: One base away lies a much larger clone, so this may be a sequencing read error. The chain joins TRBV7-9 to TRBJ1-2, with D unclear. The germline V and J ends were trimmed by 1 base and 2 bases, with 11 bases remaining between them. Germline V gene sequence: CDR1 SEHNR, CDR2 FQNEAQ (reference sequence). This CDR3 spans 15 amino acids. CDR3 nucleotides: TGTGCCAGCAGCTTAGGCCCCGATAAAAACTATGGCTACACCTTC. Encoded protein: CASSLGPDKNYGYTF.

Only a few counts were recorded for this clonotype. V gene TRBV25-1 combines with J gene TRBJ2-7; D is perhaps TRBD1 or TRBD2 (5 bases each). The CDR3 sequence is 12 residues long. Trimming stripped 7 bases from V and 7 bases from J, with 14 bases between. The germline gives CDR1 MGHDK, CDR2 SYGVNS. The CDR3: CASTRGVEEQYF. The CDR3 DNA is TGTGCCAGCACTCGAGGGGTTGAGGAGCAGTACTTC.

This rearrangement joins TRBV15 to TRBJ2-7, with 11 nucleotides matching TRBD1. J was trimmed by 3 bases and V by 3 bases; bases with no gene match: 4. The germline V gene has CDR1 LNHNV and CDR2 YYDKDF (reference sequence). This CDR3 is built from 15 residues. The CDR3 DNA follows: TGTGCCACCAGCAGCGGGACAGGGGGTGACTACGAGCAGTACTTC. This codes for CATSSGTGGDYEQYF.

This clonotype was counted many times. This rearrangement joins TRBV30 to TRBJ1-1, with D maybe TRBD1 (5 bases). V was trimmed by 3 bases and J by 8 bases, leaving 16 bases between them. CDR1 GTSNPN and CDR2 SVGIG come from the germline V gene (reference sequence). CDR3 length: 13 amino acids. CDR3: CAWSVDSLREAFF. The CDR3 DNA reads TGTGCCTGGAGCGTAGACAGCCTTCGGGAAGCTTTCTTT.

This clonotype has at least ten counts. The chain carries TRBV12-3 or TRBV12-4 and TRBJ2-2; weak D call: TRBD1 (5 bases). The CDR3 has 14 residues. V lost 5 bases to trimming and J lost 1 base, with 8 bases between them. In DNA, the CDR3 is TGTGCCAGCAGTCCAACAGGGAACACCGGGGAGCTGTTTTTT. It is translated as CASSPTGNTGELFF.